This TCR beta chain came from a study of control samples from healthy donors and cancer patients. V lost 6 bases, J lost 5 bases, and 10 bases stayed unmatched. Germline assignment: CDR1 LNHDA and CDR2 SQIVND (reference sequence). This CDR3 comprises 15 residues. TCRdb's copy holds only in-frame clones and misses some; the assay was immunoSEQ multiplex PCR. The table records 150,000 or so clones, around 94% of them present only once. The sequence derives from a man in his sixties with colorectal cancer. The chain recombines TRBV19 with TRBJ1-5, with TRBD1 matching over 7 bases. The sequenced sample consisted of PBMCs. This CDR3 is CASSRQGGEDQPQHF. The CDR3 DNA sequence: TGTGCCAGTAGCCGACAGGGTGGAGAGGATCAGCCCCAGCATTTT.